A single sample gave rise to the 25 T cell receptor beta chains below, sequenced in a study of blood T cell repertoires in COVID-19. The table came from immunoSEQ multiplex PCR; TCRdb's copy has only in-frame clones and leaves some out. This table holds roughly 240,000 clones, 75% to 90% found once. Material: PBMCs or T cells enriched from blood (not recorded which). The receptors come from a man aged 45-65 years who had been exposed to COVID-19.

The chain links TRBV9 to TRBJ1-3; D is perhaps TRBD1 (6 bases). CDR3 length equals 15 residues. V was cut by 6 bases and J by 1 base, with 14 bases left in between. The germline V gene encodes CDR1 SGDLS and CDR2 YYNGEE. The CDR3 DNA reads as TGTGCCAGCAACCCCCGGGGGGCATCTGGAAACACCATATATTTT. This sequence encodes CASNPRGASGNTIYF.

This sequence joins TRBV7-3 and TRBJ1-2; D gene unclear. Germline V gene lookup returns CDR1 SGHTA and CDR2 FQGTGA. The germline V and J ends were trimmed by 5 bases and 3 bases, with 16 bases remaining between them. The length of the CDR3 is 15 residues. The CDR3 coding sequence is TGTGCCAGCAGCCCCCAATCCGGGAATTACTATGGCTACACCTTC. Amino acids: CASSPQSGNYYGYTF.

The CDR3 is CASRSRGINYGYTF. CDR3 coding DNA: TGTGCCAGTAGGAGCAGGGGAATTAACTATGGCTACACCTTC. This chain uses TRBV19 with TRBJ1-2, with a possible D match to TRBD1 (6 bases). The CDR3 covers 14 residues. Germline V CDR1 and CDR2: LNHDA, SQIVND (reference sequence). The ends were cut back, 6 bases at V and 1 base at J, with 12 bases in the middle.

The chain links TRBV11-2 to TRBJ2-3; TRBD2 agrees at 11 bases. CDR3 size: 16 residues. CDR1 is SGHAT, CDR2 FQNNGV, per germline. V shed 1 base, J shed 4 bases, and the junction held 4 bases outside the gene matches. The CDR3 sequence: CASSLGGLADSDTQYF. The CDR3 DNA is TGTGCCAGCAGCTTAGGGGGACTAGCGGACTCAGATACGCAGTATTTT.

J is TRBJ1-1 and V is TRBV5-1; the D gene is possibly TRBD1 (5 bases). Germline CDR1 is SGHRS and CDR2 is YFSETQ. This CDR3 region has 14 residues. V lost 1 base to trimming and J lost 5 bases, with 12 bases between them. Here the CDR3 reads CASSLISRVTEAFF. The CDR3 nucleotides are TGCGCCAGCAGCTTGATTAGCAGGGTTACTGAAGCTTTCTTT.

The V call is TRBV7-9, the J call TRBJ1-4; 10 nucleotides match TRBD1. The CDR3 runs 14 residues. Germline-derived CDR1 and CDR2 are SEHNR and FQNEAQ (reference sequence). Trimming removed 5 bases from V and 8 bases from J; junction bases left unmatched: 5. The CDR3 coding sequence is TGTGCCAGCAGCCGGACAGGGGGTCGGGAAAAACTGTTTTTT. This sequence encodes CASSRTGGREKLFF.

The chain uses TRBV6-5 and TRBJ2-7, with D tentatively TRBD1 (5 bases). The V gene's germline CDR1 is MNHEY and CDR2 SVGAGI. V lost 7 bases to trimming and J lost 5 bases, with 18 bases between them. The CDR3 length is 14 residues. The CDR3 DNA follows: TGTGCCAGCAAGAAAGGGGCCCTCTCGGACGAGCAGTACTTC. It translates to CASKKGALSDEQYF.

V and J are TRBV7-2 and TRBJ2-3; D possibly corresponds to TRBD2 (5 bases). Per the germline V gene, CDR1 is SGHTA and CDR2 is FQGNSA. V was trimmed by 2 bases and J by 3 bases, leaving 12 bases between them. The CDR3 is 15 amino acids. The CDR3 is CASSLFEGETDTQYF. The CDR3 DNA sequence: TGTGCCAGCAGCTTATTTGAGGGTGAGACAGATACGCAGTATTTT.

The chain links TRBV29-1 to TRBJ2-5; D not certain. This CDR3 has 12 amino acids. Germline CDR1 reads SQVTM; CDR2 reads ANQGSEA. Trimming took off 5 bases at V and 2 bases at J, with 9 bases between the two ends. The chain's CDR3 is CSVHALQETQYF. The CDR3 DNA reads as TGCAGCGTTCACGCGTTGCAAGAGACCCAGTACTTC.

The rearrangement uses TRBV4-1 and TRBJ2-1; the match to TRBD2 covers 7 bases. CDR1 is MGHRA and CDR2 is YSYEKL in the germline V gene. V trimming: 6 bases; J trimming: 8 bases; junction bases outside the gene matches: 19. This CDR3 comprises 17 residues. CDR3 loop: CASRPSILAVKGDEQFF. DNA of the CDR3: TGCGCCAGCAGACCCTCTATCCTAGCGGTAAAGGGCGATGAGCAGTTCTTC.

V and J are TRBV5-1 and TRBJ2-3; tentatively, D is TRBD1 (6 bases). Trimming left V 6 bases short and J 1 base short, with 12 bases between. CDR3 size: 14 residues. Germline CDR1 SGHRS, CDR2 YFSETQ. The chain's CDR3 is CASNRDTGTDTQYF. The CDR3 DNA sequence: TGCGCCAGCAACCGGGACACCGGCACAGATACGCAGTATTTT.

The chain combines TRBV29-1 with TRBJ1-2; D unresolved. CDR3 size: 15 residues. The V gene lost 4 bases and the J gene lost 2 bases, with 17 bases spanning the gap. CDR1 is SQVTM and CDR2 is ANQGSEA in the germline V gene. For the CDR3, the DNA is TGCAGCGTTGGTCAAGGGAGAGGACTCAACTATGGCTACACCTTC. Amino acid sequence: CSVGQGRGLNYGYTF.

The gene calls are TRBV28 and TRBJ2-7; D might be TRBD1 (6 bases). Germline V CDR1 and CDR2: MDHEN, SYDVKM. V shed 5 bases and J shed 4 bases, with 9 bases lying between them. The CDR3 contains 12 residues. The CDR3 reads CASSTGQYEQYV. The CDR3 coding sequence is TGTGCCAGCAGTACAGGGCAGTACGAGCAGTACGTC.

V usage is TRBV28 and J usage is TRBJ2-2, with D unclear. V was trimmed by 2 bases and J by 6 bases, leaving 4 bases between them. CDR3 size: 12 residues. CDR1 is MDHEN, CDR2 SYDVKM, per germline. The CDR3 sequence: CASSLTSGELFF. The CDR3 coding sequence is TGTGCCAGCAGTTTAACATCCGGGGAGCTGTTTTTT.

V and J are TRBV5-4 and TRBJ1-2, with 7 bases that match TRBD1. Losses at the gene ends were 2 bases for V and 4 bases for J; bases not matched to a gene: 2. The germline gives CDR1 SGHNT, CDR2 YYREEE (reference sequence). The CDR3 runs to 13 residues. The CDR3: CASSLQGSYGYTF. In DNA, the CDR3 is TGTGCCAGCAGCTTACAGGGGAGCTATGGCTACACCTTC.

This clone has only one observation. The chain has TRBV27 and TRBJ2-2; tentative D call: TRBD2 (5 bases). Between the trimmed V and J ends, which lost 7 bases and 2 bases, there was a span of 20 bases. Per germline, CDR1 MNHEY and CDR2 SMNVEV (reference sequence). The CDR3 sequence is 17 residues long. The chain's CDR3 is CASTRTPLYHNTGELFF. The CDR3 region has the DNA TGTGCCAGCACCCGGACTCCACTCTACCATAACACCGGGGAGCTGTTTTTT.

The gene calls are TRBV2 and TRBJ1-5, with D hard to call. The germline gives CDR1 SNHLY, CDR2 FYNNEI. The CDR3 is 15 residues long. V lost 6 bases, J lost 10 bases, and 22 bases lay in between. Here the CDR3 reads CASRNDRGSVKPQHF. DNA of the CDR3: TGTGCCAGCAGGAACGATAGAGGATCTGTAAAACCCCAGCATTTT. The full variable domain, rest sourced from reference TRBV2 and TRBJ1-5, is EPEVTQTPSHQVTQMGQEVILRCVPISNHLYFYWYRQILGQKVEFLVSFYNNEISEKSEIFDDQFSVERPDGSNFTLKIRSTKLEDSAMYFCASRNDRGSVKPQHFGDGTRLSIL.

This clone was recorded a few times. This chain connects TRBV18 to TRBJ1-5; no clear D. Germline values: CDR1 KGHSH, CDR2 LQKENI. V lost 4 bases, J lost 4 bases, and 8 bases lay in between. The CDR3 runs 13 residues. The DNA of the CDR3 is TGTGCCAGCTCACTAGACTTAAATCAGCCCCAGCATTTT. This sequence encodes CASSLDLNQPQHF.

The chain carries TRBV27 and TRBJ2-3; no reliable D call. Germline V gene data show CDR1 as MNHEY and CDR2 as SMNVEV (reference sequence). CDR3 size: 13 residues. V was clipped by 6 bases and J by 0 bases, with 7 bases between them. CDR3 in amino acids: CASRTTSTDTQYF. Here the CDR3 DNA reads TGTGCCAGCAGGACGACTAGCACAGATACGCAGTATTTT.

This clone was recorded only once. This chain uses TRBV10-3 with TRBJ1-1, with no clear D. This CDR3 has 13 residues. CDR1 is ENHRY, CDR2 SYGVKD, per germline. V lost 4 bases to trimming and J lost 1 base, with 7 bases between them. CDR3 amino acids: CAISGRANTEAFF. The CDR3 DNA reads TGTGCCATCAGTGGGCGGGCGAACACTGAAGCTTTCTTT.

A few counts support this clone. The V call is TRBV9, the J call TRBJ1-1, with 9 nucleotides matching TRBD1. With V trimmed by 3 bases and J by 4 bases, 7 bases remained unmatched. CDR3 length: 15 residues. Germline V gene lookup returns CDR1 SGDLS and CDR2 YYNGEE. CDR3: CASSAGGTGSTEAFF. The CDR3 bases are TGTGCCAGCAGCGCGGGGGGGACAGGGAGCACTGAAGCTTTCTTT.

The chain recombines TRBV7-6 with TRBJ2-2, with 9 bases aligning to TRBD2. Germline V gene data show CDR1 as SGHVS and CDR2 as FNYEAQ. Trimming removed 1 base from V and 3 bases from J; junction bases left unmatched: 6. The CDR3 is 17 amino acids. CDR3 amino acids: CASSLVFGGRDTGELFF. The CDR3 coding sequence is TGTGCCAGCAGCTTAGTATTCGGCGGGAGGGACACCGGGGAGCTGTTTTTT.

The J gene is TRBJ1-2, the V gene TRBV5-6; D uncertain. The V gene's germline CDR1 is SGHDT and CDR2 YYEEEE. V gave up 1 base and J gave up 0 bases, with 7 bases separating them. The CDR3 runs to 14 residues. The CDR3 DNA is TGTGCCAGCAGCTTGACAGATCCTAACTATGGCTACACCTTC. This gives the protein CASSLTDPNYGYTF.

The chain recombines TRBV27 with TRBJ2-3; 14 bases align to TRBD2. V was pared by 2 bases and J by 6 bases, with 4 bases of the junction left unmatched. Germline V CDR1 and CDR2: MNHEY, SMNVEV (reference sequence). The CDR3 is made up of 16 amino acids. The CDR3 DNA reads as TGTGCCAGCAGTTTAGGGACTAGCGGGAGCTATGATACGCAGTATTTT. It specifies CASSLGTSGSYDTQYF.

The CDR3 here is CASSVQATDTQYF. The CDR3 bases are TGTGCCAGCAGTGTGCAGGCGACAGATACGCAGTATTTT. This chain uses TRBV2 with TRBJ2-3; D is undetermined. Germline CDR1 SNHLY, CDR2 FYNNEI. V was cut by 4 bases and J by 3 bases, with 8 bases left in between. CDR3 length: 13 residues.